This TCR beta chain was identified during a study of neurological immune-mediated disorders. Over 160 million TCR-beta sequences from 15-18 subjects were obtained in each sequencing run. TCRdb used MiXCR to reprocess the 5' RACE reads, holding one entry per CDR3 protein. Of some 54,000 distinct CDR3 sequences in the sample, roughly 10% were seen once. At least ten counts were recorded for this clonotype. Its antigen is not identified. The study, taken as a whole, reports: Because no CDR3 amino acid sequences were shared across subjects by expanded clones, private repertoires were suggested in all groups.

Time point indicated: longitudinal time-point 1 (baseline). Source material: PBMCs. The clonotype comes from a male donor with HTLV-1-associated myelopathy (HAM/TSP).

The CDR3 protein is CAISDSGSLAFF. The CDR3, as DNA: TGTGCCATCAGTGATTCGGGGTCTTTGGCTTTCTTT. The chain is built from TRBV10-3 and TRBJ1-1; no clear D gene. The CDR3 runs 12 residues. Germline loops: CDR1 ENHRY, CDR2 SYGVKD. The V gene lost 3 bases and the J gene lost 11 bases, with 13 bases spanning the gap.